Below, 3 T cell receptor beta chains from the same sample are listed, as sequenced in a study of regulatory T cells in long-lasting Graves disease. The sample's time point: newly diagnosed GD, antithyroid drugs for less than 3 months. PBMCs were the source of the RNA used for TCR sequencing. HTBI primers from iRepertoire and Arm-PCR of CDR3 regions yielded the TCR beta libraries. From the multiplex PCR reads, TCRdb called clonotypes with MiXCR, one entry per CDR3 protein. Of hundreds of thousands of distinct CDR3 sequences in the sample, about 16% are singletons; the top ten hold more than 20%. These data also featured in a second study, about T cells in Graves' hyperthyroidism and ophthalmopathy.

The sample consisted of peripheral blood mononuclear cells (PBMCs), taken at new diagnosis, from a patient treated with antithyroid drugs. These receptors came from a middle-aged woman with Graves disease.

This clonotype was observed a handful of times. This chain connects TRBV13 to TRBJ1-2; D remains ambiguous. Per the germline V gene, CDR1 is PRHDT and CDR2 is FYEKMQ (reference sequence). V shed 4 bases and J shed 4 bases, with 10 bases lying between them. The CDR3 runs 13 residues. In nucleotides, the CDR3 is TGTGCCAGCAGCTCCTCGTTAGTCTATGGCTACACCTTC. Translated: CASSSSLVYGYTF.

This clonotype has ten or more counts. The V call is TRBV13, the J call TRBJ2-7; TRBD1 agrees at 9 bases. The J segment lost 3 bases and the V segment lost 4 bases, leaving 7 bases of the junction unmatched. The length of the CDR3 is 15 residues. Germline-derived CDR1 and CDR2 are PRHDT and FYEKMQ (reference sequence). The CDR3 region has the DNA TGTGCCAGCAGCTCAACGGGACAGGGAAGCTACGAGCAGTACTTC. This sequence encodes CASSSTGQGSYEQYF.

This sequence joins TRBV20-1 and TRBJ2-7; weak D call: TRBD2 (5 bases). Deletions cut 5 bases from V and 3 bases from J, with 17 bases between. CDR3 length: 14 residues. Germline V CDR1 and CDR2: DFQATT, SNEGSKA (reference sequence). CDR3 residues: CSAVLGSWRYEQYF. DNA of the CDR3: TGCAGTGCTGTACTAGGGAGTTGGCGCTACGAGCAGTACTTC.